Here is one T cell receptor (beta chain) with its context. The sample is drawn from a study of blood T cell repertoires in COVID-19. About the research overall: Specimens from acute and convalescent COVID-19 originated in the United States, Italy and Spain.

Under the authors' procedure: Estimated nucleated cell counts came from reference gene primer amplification. Sequenced by immunoSEQ multiplex PCR; TCRdb stores in-frame clones only, minus some. The DNA was the basis for D and trimming; V, J and clone size are from that table. Seen here are roughly 220,000 clones, roughly nine tenths observed once, and the top ten hold about 3.3%. Across 20 to 25 US areas, participants ranged in age from about 18 to 89 years. Cohort assignment relied on participant-reported clinical history. CDR3 length: 16 amino acids. The J segment lost 8 bases and the V segment lost 4 bases, leaving 10 bases of the junction unmatched. CDR1 LNHDA and CDR2 SQIVND come from the germline V gene (reference sequence).

This rearrangement joins TRBV19 to TRBJ1-4, with 10 bases aligning to TRBD1. Sequencing was carried out using PBMCs or T cells enriched from blood (not recorded which). The source is a woman aged 18 to 35 in a cohort exposed to, infected with or recovered from COVID-19 (not recorded which). The CDR3: CASSTTTGGSGEKLFF. CDR3 nucleotide sequence: TGTGCCAGTAGTACCACGACAGGGGGCAGTGGCGAAAAACTGTTTTTT.